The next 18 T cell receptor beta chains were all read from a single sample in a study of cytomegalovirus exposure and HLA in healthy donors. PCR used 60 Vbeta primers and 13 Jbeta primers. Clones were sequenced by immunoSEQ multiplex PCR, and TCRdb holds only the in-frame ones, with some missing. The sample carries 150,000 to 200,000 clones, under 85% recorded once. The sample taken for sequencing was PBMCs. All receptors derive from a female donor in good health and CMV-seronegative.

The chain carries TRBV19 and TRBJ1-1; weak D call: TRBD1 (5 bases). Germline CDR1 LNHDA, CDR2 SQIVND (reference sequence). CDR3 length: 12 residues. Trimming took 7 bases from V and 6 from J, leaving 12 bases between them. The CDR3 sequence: CASKGRVAEAFF. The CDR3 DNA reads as TGTGCCAGTAAAGGCAGGGTGGCTGAAGCTTTCTTT. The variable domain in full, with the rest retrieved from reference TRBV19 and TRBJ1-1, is DGGITQSPKYLFRKEGQNVTLSCEQNLNHDAMYWYRQDPGQGLRLIYYSQIVNDFQKGDIAEGYSVSREKKESFPLTVTSAQKNPTAFYLCASKGRVAEAFFGQGTRLTVV.

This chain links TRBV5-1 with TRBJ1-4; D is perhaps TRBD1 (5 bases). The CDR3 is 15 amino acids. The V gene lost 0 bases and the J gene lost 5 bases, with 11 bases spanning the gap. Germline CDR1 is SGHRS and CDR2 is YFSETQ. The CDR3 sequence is CASSLDGTGNEKLFF. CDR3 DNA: TGCGCCAGCAGCTTGGATGGGACTGGGAATGAAAAACTGTTTTTT. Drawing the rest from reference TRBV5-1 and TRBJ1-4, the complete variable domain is KAGVTQTPRYLIKTRGQQVTLSCSPISGHRSVSWYQQTPGQGLQFLFEYFSETQRNKGNFPGRFSGRQFSNSRSEMNVSTLELGDSALYLCASSLDGTGNEKLFFGSGTQLSVL.

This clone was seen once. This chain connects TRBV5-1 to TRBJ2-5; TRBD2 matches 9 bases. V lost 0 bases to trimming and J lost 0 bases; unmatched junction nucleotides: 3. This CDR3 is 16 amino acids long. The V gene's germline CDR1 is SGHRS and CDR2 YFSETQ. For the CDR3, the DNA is TGCGCCAGCAGCTTGGTGACTAGCGGATACCAAGAGACCCAGTACTTC. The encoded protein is CASSLVTSGYQETQYF.

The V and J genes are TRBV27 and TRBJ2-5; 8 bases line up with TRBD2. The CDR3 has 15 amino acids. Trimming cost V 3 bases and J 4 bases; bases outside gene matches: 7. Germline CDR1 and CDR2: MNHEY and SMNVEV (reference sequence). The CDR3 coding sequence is TGTGCCAGCAGTTTCCTAGGACGGGGGGGAGAGACCCAGTACTTC. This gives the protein CASSFLGRGGETQYF.

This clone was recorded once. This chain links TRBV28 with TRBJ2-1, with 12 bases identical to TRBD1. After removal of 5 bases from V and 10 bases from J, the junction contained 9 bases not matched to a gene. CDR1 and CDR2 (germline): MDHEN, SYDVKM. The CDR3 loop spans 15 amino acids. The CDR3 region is CASSATGTGGLEQFF. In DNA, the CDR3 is TGTGCCAGCAGTGCAACCGGGACAGGGGGCTTGGAGCAGTTCTTC.

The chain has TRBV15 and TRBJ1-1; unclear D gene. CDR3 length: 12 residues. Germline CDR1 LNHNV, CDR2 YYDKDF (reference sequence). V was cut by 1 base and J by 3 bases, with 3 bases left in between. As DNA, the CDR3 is TGTGCCACCAGCAGAGCTTACACTGAAGCTTTCTTT. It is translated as CATSRAYTEAFF.

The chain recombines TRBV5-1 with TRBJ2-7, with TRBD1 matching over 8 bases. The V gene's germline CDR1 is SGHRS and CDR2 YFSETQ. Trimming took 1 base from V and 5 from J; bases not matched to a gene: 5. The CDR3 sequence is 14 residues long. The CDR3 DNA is TGCGCCAGCAGCTTGACAGGGGGAGCGAACGAGCAGTACTTC. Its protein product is CASSLTGGANEQYF.

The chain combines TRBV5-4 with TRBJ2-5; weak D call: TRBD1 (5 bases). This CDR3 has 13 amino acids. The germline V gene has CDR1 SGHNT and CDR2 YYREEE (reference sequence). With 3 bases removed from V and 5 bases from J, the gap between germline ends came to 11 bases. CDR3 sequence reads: CASSWGHGETQYF. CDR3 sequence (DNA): TGTGCCAGCAGCTGGGGCCATGGGGAGACCCAGTACTTC.

The DNA for the CDR3 is TGTGCCAGCAGCGCCCGAGGACAGTCCCTCTATGGCTACACCTTC. This encodes CASSARGQSLYGYTF. The chain links TRBV9 to TRBJ1-2, with D possibly matching TRBD1 (6 bases). The CDR3 has 15 amino acids. The V end lost 3 bases, the J end lost 4 bases, and 16 bases lay between the germline ends. CDR1 and CDR2 from the germline V gene are SGDLS and YYNGEE.

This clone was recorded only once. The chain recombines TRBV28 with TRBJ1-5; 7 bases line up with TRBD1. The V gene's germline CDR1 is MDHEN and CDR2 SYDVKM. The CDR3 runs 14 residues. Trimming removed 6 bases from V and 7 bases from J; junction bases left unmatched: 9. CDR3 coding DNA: TGTGCCAGCAGCCCTCTCAGGGGGGAACAGCCCCAGCATTTT. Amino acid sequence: CASSPLRGEQPQHF.

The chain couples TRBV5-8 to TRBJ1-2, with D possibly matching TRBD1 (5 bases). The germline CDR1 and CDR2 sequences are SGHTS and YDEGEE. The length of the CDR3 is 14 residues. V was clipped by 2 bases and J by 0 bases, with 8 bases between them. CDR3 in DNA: TGTGCCAGCAGCTTCGGGGGTGCTAACTATGGCTACACCTTC. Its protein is CASSFGGANYGYTF.

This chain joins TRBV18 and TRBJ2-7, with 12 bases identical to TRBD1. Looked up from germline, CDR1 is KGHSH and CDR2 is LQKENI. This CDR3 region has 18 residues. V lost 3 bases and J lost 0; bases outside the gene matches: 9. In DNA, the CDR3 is TGTGCCAGCTCACCGCTGGGACAGGGGGCGTTAAGCTCCTACGAGCAGTACTTC. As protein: CASSPLGQGALSSYEQYF. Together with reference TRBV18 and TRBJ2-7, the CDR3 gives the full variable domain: NAGVMQNPRHLVRRRGQEARLRCSPMKGHSHVYWYRQLPEEGLKFMVYLQKENIIDESGMPKERFSAEFPKEGPSILRIQQVVRGDSAAYFCASSPLGQGALSSYEQYFGPGTRLTVT.

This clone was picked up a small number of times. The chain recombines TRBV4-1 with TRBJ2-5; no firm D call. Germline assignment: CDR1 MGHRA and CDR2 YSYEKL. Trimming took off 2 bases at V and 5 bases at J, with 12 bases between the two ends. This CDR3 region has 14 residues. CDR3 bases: TGCGCCAGCAGCCAATCCACGAGGTTGGAGACCCAGTACTTC. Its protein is CASSQSTRLETQYF.

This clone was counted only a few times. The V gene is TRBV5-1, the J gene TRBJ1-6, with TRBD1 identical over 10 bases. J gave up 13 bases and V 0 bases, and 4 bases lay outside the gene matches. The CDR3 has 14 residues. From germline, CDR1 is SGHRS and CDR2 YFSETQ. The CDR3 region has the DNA TGCGCCAGCAGCTTGGGCGGGACAGGGGCGCCCCTCCACTTT. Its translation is CASSLGGTGAPLHF. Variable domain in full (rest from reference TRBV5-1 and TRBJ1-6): KAGVTQTPRYLIKTRGQQVTLSCSPISGHRSVSWYQQTPGQGLQFLFEYFSETQRNKGNFPGRFSGRQFSNSRSEMNVSTLELGDSALYLCASSLGGTGAPLHFGNGTRLTVT.

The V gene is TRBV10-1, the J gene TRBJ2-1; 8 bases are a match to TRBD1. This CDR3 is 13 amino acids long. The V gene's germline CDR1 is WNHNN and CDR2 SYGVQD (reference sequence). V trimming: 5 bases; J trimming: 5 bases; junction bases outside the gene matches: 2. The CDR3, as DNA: TGCGCCAGCAGTCAGGGGGCGAACAATGAGCAGTTCTTC. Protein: CASSQGANNEQFF.

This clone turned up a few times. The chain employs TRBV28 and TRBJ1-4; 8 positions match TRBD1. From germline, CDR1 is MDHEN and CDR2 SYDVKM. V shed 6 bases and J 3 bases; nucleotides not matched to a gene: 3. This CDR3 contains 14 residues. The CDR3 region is CASRTGGANEKLFF. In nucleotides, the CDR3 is TGTGCCAGCAGAACAGGGGGAGCTAATGAAAAACTGTTTTTT.

The DNA of the CDR3 is TGTGCCAGCACTATCCCCGGACAGGGAAACGAGCAGTACTTC. It yields the protein CASTIPGQGNEQYF. This chain uses TRBV7-6 with TRBJ2-5; 8 bases map to TRBD1. The J call may be faulty, since TRBJ2-7 better matches the DNA end. The CDR3 runs 14 residues. The germline V gene has CDR1 SGHVS and CDR2 FNYEAQ.

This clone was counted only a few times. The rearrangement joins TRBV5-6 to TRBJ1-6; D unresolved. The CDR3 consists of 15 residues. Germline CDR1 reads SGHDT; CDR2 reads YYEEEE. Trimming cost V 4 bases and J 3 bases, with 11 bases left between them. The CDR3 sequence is CASSLRGIYNSPLHF. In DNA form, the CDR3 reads TGTGCCAGCAGCCTGCGAGGGATCTATAATTCACCCCTCCACTTT.